The 29 T cell receptor beta chains below all came from one sample that was sequenced in a study of OX40 agonist ivuxolimab in advanced cancers. Assay used: immunoSEQ multiplex PCR; TCRdb lists only in-frame clones, some missing. Among about 19,000 clones listed, over 70% were seen once. Specimen: CD4+ or CD8+ T cells sorted from blood, collected in a trial of the OX40 agonist ivuxolimab. These receptors were taken from an adult with an advanced solid tumor such as melanoma, head and neck, liver or kidney cancer.

This chain uses TRBV6-1 with TRBJ1-1, with D unclear. Trimming cost V 3 bases and J 2 bases, with 10 bases left between them. The CDR3 has 14 residues. Germline V gene data show CDR1 as MNHNS and CDR2 as SASEGT. The CDR3 nucleotides read TGTGCCAGCAGTGATTGGCTGGGCAACACTGAAGCTTTCTTT. Protein sequence: CASSDWLGNTEAFF.

In this sample, this clone is medium-sized. The chain links TRBV29-1 to TRBJ2-7, with D tentatively TRBD2 (5 bases). Germline V CDR1 and CDR2: SQVTM, ANQGSEA. This CDR3 comprises 13 residues. Deletions cut 3 bases from V and 0 bases from J, with 9 bases between. The CDR3 DNA reads as TGCAGCGTTGACATAGGGAGCTCCTACGAGCAGTACTTC. It translates to CSVDIGSSYEQYF.

The CDR3 coding sequence is TGTGCCAGCAGCTTAGCGTGGGGTAGCCCCGGGGAGCTGTTTTTT. Its protein product is CASSLAWGSPGELFF. The chain carries TRBV7-6 and TRBJ2-2; D not resolved. Germline V CDR1 and CDR2: SGHVS, FNYEAQ. The germline V and J ends were trimmed by 0 bases and 6 bases, with 11 bases remaining between them. This CDR3 is 15 amino acids long.

The chain joins TRBV10-1 to TRBJ1-1; D is unresolved. The CDR3 consists of 13 residues. Germline V gene lookup returns CDR1 WNHNN and CDR2 SYGVQD (reference sequence). Trimming took 3 bases from V and 3 from J, leaving 8 bases between them. CDR3 nucleotide sequence: TGCGCCAGCAGTGATTCGGGCTACACTGAAGCTTTCTTT. This codes for CASSDSGYTEAFF.

V usage is TRBV5-1 and J usage is TRBJ1-4, with D hard to call. Germline V gene lookup returns CDR1 SGHRS and CDR2 YFSETQ. V shed 0 bases and J shed 3 bases, with 3 bases lying between them. The CDR3 is 13 residues long. CDR3: CASSLGANEKLFF. CDR3 nucleotides: TGCGCCAGCAGCTTGGGTGCTAATGAAAAACTGTTTTTT.

The V call is TRBV28, the J call TRBJ2-7, with 9 bases identical to TRBD1. Unmatched junction bases numbered 6, after V lost 6 bases and J lost 3 bases. CDR1 MDHEN and CDR2 SYDVKM come from the germline V gene. The CDR3 covers 14 residues. Written as DNA, the CDR3 is TGTGCCAGCAGCCCCGACAGGGGGGACTACGAGCAGTACTTC. Amino acids: CASSPDRGDYEQYF.

The chain recombines TRBV5-6 with TRBJ2-1; weak D call: TRBD1 (5 bases). CDR1 and CDR2 (germline): SGHDT, YYEEEE. Trimming removed 0 bases at V and 16 bases at J, with 11 bases between. The CDR3 runs 11 residues. The CDR3 bases are TGTGCCAGCAGCTTGGGGGCAGGGCAATTCTTC. Translated: CASSLGAGQFF.

By share, this clone ranks as medium-sized (0.01 to 0.1%). The DNA of the CDR3 is TGTGCCAGCAGCTTGACCGGGACAGGGTTGCCCGAGCAGTACTTC. Amino acids: CASSLTGTGLPEQYF. This chain connects TRBV7-6 to TRBJ2-7; TRBD1 matches 9 bases. The germline CDR1 and CDR2 sequences are SGHVS and FNYEAQ. The CDR3 consists of 15 residues. Trimming cost V 3 bases and J 6 bases; bases outside gene matches: 9.

The chain couples TRBV7-8 to TRBJ1-2; D uncertain. Germline assignment: CDR1 SGHVS and CDR2 FQNEAQ. This CDR3 region has 15 residues. The V and J ends lost 1 base and 2 bases respectively, with 11 bases between them. The CDR3 here is CASSLEGRLNYGYTF. The CDR3 DNA follows: TGTGCCAGCAGCTTAGAGGGCAGATTAAACTATGGCTACACCTTC.

The chain recombines TRBV19 with TRBJ2-3, with TRBD2 as a possible D gene (5 bases). CDR1 LNHDA and CDR2 SQIVND come from the germline V gene (reference sequence). The CDR3 runs 14 residues. Trimming removed 4 bases from V and 5 bases from J, with 13 bases in between. The CDR3 DNA is TGTGCCAGTAGTACGTCCGGACTGGGAGATACGCAGTATTTT. Its protein is CASSTSGLGDTQYF. Looking up the rest from reference TRBV19 and TRBJ2-3 gives the full variable domain: DGGITQSPKYLFRKEGQNVTLSCEQNLNHDAMYWYRQDPGQGLRLIYYSQIVNDFQKGDIAEGYSVSREKKESFPLTVTSAQKNPTAFYLCASSTSGLGDTQYFGPGTRLTVL.

The chain recombines TRBV27 with TRBJ2-3, with unresolved D. The CDR3 runs to 12 residues. V lost 0 bases and J lost 5, with 3 bases in between. Germline lookup yields CDR1 MNHEY and CDR2 SMNVEV (reference sequence). The CDR3 loop is CASSLSGDTQYF. Here the CDR3 DNA reads TGTGCCAGCAGTTTATCTGGAGATACGCAGTATTTT.

This clone appeared once. J is TRBJ2-7 and V is TRBV5-6, with 8 positions matching TRBD1. The junction had 4 bases not matched to a gene; V was cut back by 1 base and J by 7 bases. Looked up from germline, CDR1 is SGHDT and CDR2 is YYEEEE. The CDR3 spans 13 residues. CDR3 coding DNA: TGTGCCAGCAGCTTGACAGGGGGTTATGAGCAGTACTTC. The encoded protein is CASSLTGGYEQYF.

The chain combines TRBV6-5 with TRBJ2-7; D is possibly TRBD2 (7 bases). Germline CDR1 reads MNHEY; CDR2 reads SVGAGI. The CDR3 extends over 14 amino acids. V gave up 3 bases and J gave up 3 bases, with 12 bases separating them. CDR3 in amino acids: CASSYGGAGYEQYF. The CDR3 DNA follows: TGTGCCAGCAGTTATGGGGGGGCGGGCTACGAGCAGTACTTC.

V and J are TRBV6-6 and TRBJ1-6; the D gene is possibly TRBD1 (5 bases). Germline V gene sequence: CDR1 MNHNY, CDR2 SVGAGI (reference sequence). This CDR3 contains 15 residues. The V end lost 0 bases, the J end lost 8 bases, and 11 bases lay between the germline ends. The CDR3 region has the DNA TGTGCCAGCAGTTACTCAGACCAGGGCTATTCACCCCTCCACTTT. This translates into CASSYSDQGYSPLHF.

The chain joins TRBV10-2 to TRBJ2-3; 11 bases align to TRBD1. The V segment lost 6 bases and the J segment 4 bases; nucleotides outside the gene matches: 6. Per the germline V gene, CDR1 is WSHSY and CDR2 is SAAADI. The CDR3 totals 15 residues. CDR3 DNA: TGCGCCAGCAGCCAAGGACAGGGGGCCGCAGATACGCAGTATTTT. Translating gives CASSQGQGAADTQYF.

This clone was counted between two and nine times. V usage is TRBV5-4 and J usage is TRBJ1-4, with D perhaps TRBD1 (5 bases). This CDR3 region has 16 residues. In germline, CDR1 is SGHNT, CDR2 YYREEE (reference sequence). Trimming removed 4 bases at V and 4 bases at J, with 17 bases between. The CDR3 protein is CASSLDGALNNEKLFF. The CDR3 DNA reads as TGTGCCAGCAGCCTAGATGGGGCGCTAAATAATGAAAAACTGTTTTTT.

This chain links TRBV7-2 with TRBJ2-7; D call uncertain. Looked up from germline, CDR1 is SGHTA and CDR2 is FQGNSA. CDR3 length: 14 residues. Trimming pared 6 bases from V and 5 bases from J, leaving 17 bases between. CDR3 region: CASSFRAANNEQYF. CDR3 coding DNA: TGTGCCAGCAGTTTTCGGGCCGCTAATAACGAGCAGTACTTC.

This clone was detected a few times. J is TRBJ2-1 and V is TRBV7-8; a weak D match, TRBD2 (6 bases). The CDR3 runs to 15 residues. From germline, CDR1 is SGHVS and CDR2 FQNEAQ. Trimming took off 3 bases at V and 8 bases at J, with 17 bases between the two ends. CDR3 in amino acids: CASSLAGRSNYEQFF. The CDR3, as DNA: TGTGCCAGCAGCTTGGCGGGACGTAGTAACTATGAGCAGTTCTTC.

This rearrangement joins TRBV28 to TRBJ2-7; D is perhaps TRBD2 (5 bases). CDR1 MDHEN and CDR2 SYDVKM come from the germline V gene. This CDR3 spans 12 amino acids. The V end lost 6 bases, the J end lost 3 bases, and 9 bases lay between the germline ends. CDR3 residues: CASSREGYEQYF. In DNA, the CDR3 is TGTGCCAGCAGCCGGGAAGGCTACGAGCAGTACTTC.

This rearrangement joins TRBV27 to TRBJ2-2; no clear D gene. CDR3 length: 13 residues. Germline V gene data show CDR1 as MNHEY and CDR2 as SMNVEV (reference sequence). V lost 2 bases and J 6 bases, leaving 7 bases between the germline ends. The CDR3 is CASSLSLAGELFF. CDR3 in DNA: TGTGCCAGCAGTTTAAGCCTCGCCGGGGAGCTGTTTTTT.

CDR3 protein: CASSHQGLARTDTQYF. The CDR3 nucleotides read TGTGCCAGCAGTCACCAGGGACTAGCTCGAACAGATACGCAGTATTTT. This chain links TRBV27 with TRBJ2-3; 9 positions match TRBD2. Germline CDR1 MNHEY, CDR2 SMNVEV (reference sequence). The V gene end was trimmed by 5 bases and the J gene end by 3 bases; junction bases not matched to a gene: 9. The CDR3 sequence is 16 residues long.

The rearrangement joins TRBV9 to TRBJ1-2; no clear D. Germline lookup yields CDR1 SGDLS and CDR2 YYNGEE. The CDR3 runs to 11 residues. The V end was cut by 5 bases, the J end by 8 bases, with 10 bases between. Written as DNA, the CDR3 is TGTGCCAGCAGGGGCGGACCGGGCTACACCTTC. Protein product: CASRGGPGYTF.

The CDR3 sequence is CASSQDSTPNYGYTF. CDR3 coding DNA: TGCGCCAGCAGCCAGGACTCCACCCCAAACTATGGCTACACCTTC. The genes are TRBV4-3 and TRBJ1-2; D is uncertain. CDR1 is LGHNA and CDR2 is YSLEER in the germline V gene. This CDR3 spans 15 amino acids. The V and J ends lost 3 bases and 2 bases respectively, with 13 bases between them.

The V and J genes are TRBV5-6 and TRBJ2-1; possible D gene TRBD2, 7 bases. There are 16 residues in the CDR3. Germline V gene data show CDR1 as SGHDT and CDR2 as YYEEEE. V was cut by 4 bases and J by 9 bases, with 23 bases left in between. The CDR3 DNA is TGTGCCAGCAGCGTGACCCCAGGACTAGGAGGGGGTGAGCAGTTCTTC. This encodes CASSVTPGLGGGEQFF.

This clone is labeled medium-sized. The V and J genes are TRBV11-2 and TRBJ1-2, with no clear D. CDR3 size: 14 residues. Trimming removed 1 base from V and 6 bases from J, with 12 bases in between. The germline CDR1 and CDR2 sequences are SGHAT and FQNNGV. The CDR3 spells CASSLGLQLDGYTF. The CDR3 nucleotides are TGTGCCAGCAGCTTAGGGCTTCAGCTAGATGGCTACACCTTC. Variable domain in full (rest from reference TRBV11-2 and TRBJ1-2): EAGVAQSPRYKIIEKRQSVAFWCNPISGHATLYWYQQILGQGPKLLIQFQNNGVVDDSQLPKDRFSAERLKGVDSTLKIQPAKLEDSAVYLCASSLGLQLDGYTFGSGTRLTVV.

The rearrangement joins TRBV6-5 to TRBJ1-1, with 9 bases that match TRBD1. Trimming cost V 6 bases and J 2 bases; bases outside gene matches: 7. In germline, CDR1 is MNHEY, CDR2 SVGAGI. This CDR3 contains 15 residues. This chain's CDR3 is CASSGQGSQNTEAFF. The CDR3 DNA reads as TGTGCCAGCAGCGGACAGGGGAGTCAAAACACTGAAGCTTTCTTT.

The chain uses TRBV5-8 and TRBJ1-5; 7 bases line up with TRBD1. The CDR3 runs to 15 residues. With V trimmed by 1 base and J by 4 bases, 5 bases remained unmatched. CDR1 and CDR2 from the germline V gene are SGHTS and YDEGEE. The CDR3 reads CASSLPPTGNQPQHF. DNA of the CDR3: TGTGCCAGCAGCTTGCCCCCGACAGGGAATCAGCCCCAGCATTTT.

The chain has TRBV6-1 and TRBJ2-7; no reliable D call. Trimming removed 4 bases at V and 4 bases at J, with 5 bases between. The germline CDR1 and CDR2 sequences are MNHNS and SASEGT. The CDR3 runs to 11 residues. The CDR3 sequence: CASSVLYEQYF. The CDR3 region has the DNA TGTGCCAGCAGTGTCCTATACGAGCAGTACTTC.

This chain connects TRBV19 to TRBJ1-1; D gene uncertain. The germline V and J ends were trimmed by 0 bases and 0 bases, with 14 bases remaining between them. This CDR3 comprises 17 residues. Germline-derived CDR1 and CDR2 are LNHDA and SQIVND (reference sequence). CDR3 bases: TGTGCCAGTAGTATAGATATAGGCGGAGGCCTGAACACTGAAGCTTTCTTT. It is translated as CASSIDIGGGLNTEAFF. Together with reference TRBV19 and TRBJ1-1, the CDR3 gives the full variable domain: DGGITQSPKYLFRKEGQNVTLSCEQNLNHDAMYWYRQDPGQGLRLIYYSQIVNDFQKGDIAEGYSVSREKKESFPLTVTSAQKNPTAFYLCASSIDIGGGLNTEAFFGQGTRLTVV.